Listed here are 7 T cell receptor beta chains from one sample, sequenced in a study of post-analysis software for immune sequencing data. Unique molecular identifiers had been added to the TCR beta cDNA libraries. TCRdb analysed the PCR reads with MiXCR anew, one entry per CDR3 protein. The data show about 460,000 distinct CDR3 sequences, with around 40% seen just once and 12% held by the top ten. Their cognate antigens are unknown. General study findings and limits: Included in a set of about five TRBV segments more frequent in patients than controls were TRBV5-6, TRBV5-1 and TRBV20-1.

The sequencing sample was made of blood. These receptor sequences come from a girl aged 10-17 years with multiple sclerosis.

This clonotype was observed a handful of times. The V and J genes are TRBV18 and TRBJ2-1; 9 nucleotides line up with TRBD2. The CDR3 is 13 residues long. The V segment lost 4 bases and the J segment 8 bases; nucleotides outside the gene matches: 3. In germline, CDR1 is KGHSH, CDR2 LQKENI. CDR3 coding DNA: TGTGCCAGCTCACAGCGGGAGGTCGATGAGCAGTTCTTC. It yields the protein CASSQREVDEQFF.

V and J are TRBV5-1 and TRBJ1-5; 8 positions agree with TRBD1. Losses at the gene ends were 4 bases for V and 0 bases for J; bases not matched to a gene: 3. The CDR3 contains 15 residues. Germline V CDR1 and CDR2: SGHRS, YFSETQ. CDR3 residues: CASSTTGDSNQPQHF. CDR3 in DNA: TGCGCCAGCAGCACGACAGGGGATAGCAATCAGCCCCAGCATTTT.

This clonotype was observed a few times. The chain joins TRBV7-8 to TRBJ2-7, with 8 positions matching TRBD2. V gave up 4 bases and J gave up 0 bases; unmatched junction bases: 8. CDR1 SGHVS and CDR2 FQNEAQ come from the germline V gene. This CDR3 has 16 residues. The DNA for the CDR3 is TGTGCCAGCAGCTCCCGGACTAGCAGATACTCCTACGAGCAGTACTTC. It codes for CASSSRTSRYSYEQYF.

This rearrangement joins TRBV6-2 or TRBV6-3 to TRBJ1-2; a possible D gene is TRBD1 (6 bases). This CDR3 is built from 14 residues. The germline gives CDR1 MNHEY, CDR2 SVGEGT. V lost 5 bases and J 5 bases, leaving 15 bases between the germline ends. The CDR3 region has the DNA TGTGCCAGCAGTGAGGGACACCGCGCTTATGGCTACACCTTC. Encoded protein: CASSEGHRAYGYTF.

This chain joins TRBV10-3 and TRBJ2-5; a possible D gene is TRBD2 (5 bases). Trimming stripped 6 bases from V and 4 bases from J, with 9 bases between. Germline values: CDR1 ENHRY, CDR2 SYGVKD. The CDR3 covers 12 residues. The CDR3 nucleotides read TGTGCCATCAGCGTTGAGGGAGAGACCCAGTACTTC. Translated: CAISVEGETQYF.

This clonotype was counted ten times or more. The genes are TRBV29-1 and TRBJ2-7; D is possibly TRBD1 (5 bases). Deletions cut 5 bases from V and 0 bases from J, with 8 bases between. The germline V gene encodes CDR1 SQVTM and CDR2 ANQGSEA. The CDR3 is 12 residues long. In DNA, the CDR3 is TGCAGCGTTTCGGACACCTCCTACGAGCAGTACTTC. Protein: CSVSDTSYEQYF.

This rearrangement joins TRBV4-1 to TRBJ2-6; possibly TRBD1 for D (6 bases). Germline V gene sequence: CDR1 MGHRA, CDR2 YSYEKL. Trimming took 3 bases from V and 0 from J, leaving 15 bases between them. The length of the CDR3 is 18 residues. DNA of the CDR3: TGCGCCAGCAGCCACCTTGGACAGTCTCGCTCTGGGGCCAACGTCCTGACTTTC. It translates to CASSHLGQSRSGANVLTF.